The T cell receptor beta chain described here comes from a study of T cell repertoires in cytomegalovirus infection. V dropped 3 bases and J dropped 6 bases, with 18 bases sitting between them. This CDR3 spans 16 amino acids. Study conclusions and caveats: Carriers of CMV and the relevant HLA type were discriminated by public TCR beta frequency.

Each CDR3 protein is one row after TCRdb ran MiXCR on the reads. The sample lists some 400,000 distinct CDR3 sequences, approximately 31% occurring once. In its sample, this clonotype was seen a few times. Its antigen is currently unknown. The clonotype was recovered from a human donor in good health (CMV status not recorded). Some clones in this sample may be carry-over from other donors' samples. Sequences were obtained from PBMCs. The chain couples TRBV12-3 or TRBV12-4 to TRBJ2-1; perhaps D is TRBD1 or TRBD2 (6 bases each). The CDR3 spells CASSFWGGGRGNEQFF. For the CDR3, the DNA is TGTGCCAGCAGTTTTTGGGGTGGGGGGCGGGGCAATGAGCAGTTCTTC.